What follows are 18 T cell receptor beta chains derived from one specimen sequenced in a study of human T cells and chemical hapten exposure. TCRdb independently ran MiXCR on the RACE reads; one entry per CDR3 protein. Of roughly 88,000 distinct CDR3 sequences in the sample, 8% to 10% were seen once. Indicated time point: pre-sensitization, week 0. Described treatment: therapeutic diphenylcyclopropenone sensitization with weekly scalp DPC. The sample was whole blood, taken in connection with sensitization to the hapten diphenylcyclopropenone (DPC). The receptors were gathered from a woman in her forties with alopecia areata. Some clones in this sample may be carry-over from other donors' samples.

This clonotype showed up just a few times. The chain combines TRBV29-1 with TRBJ2-1, with D hard to call. The V gene's germline CDR1 is SQVTM and CDR2 ANQGSEA. The CDR3 runs 11 residues. V was shortened by 2 bases and J by 4 bases, with 3 bases between the two germline ends. CDR3 amino acids: CSVETYNEQFF. In DNA form, the CDR3 reads TGCAGCGTTGAAACTTACAATGAGCAGTTCTTC.

A few counts support this clonotype. This CDR3 reads CASSRAPERDTQFF. CDR3 nucleotide sequence: TGTGCCAGCAGCCGGGCCCCCGAGAGGGATACGCAGTTCTTC. The chain is built from TRBV11-2 and TRBJ2-1, with D possibly TRBD2 on 5 matching bases. Germline assignment: CDR1 SGHAT and CDR2 FQNNGV. This CDR3 comprises 14 residues. V was trimmed by 5 bases and J by 12 bases, leaving 20 bases between them.

This clonotype has ten or more counts. V is TRBV9 and J is TRBJ2-1; D unresolved. Germline CDR1 SGDLS, CDR2 YYNGEE. The CDR3 runs to 13 residues. Trimming took off 4 bases at V and 10 bases at J, with 15 bases between the two ends. The CDR3, as DNA: TGTGCCAGCAGCCTCTATCCTAGTCAGGAGCAGTTCTTC. The encoded protein is CASSLYPSQEQFF.

The V gene is TRBV12-3 or TRBV12-4, the J gene TRBJ2-7, with 7 bases that match TRBD1. This CDR3 spans 15 amino acids. The junction had 15 bases not matched to a gene; V was cut back by 6 bases and J by 7 bases. CDR3 sequence reads: CASRDRPNPTGEQYF. CDR3 in DNA: TGTGCCAGCAGGGACAGGCCCAACCCTACTGGAGAGCAGTACTTC.

The J gene is TRBJ2-7, the V gene TRBV10-3; D gene ambiguous. The V gene's germline CDR1 is ENHRY and CDR2 SYGVKD. The CDR3 is 13 amino acids. Trimming took off 0 bases at V and 2 bases at J, with 5 bases between the two ends. CDR3 protein: CAISESITYEQYF. The CDR3 nucleotides are TGTGCCATCAGTGAGTCTATCACCTACGAGCAGTACTTC.

This clonotype was counted ten times or more. This chain connects TRBV27 to TRBJ1-2; TRBD1 aligns across 9 bases. The CDR3 consists of 14 residues. V was clipped by 6 bases and J by 4 bases; unmatched bases: 6. Germline loops: CDR1 MNHEY, CDR2 SMNVEV (reference sequence). Written as DNA, the CDR3 is TGTGCCAGCAGGGGGACAGGGATAAGCTATGGCTACACCTTC. This sequence encodes CASRGTGISYGYTF.

The rearrangement links TRBV7-2 to TRBJ2-7; 7 bases agree with TRBD1. Germline CDR1 SGHTA, CDR2 FQGNSA. The CDR3 spans 15 residues. V lost 5 bases, J lost 2 bases, and 9 bases stayed unmatched. The CDR3 loop is CASSPQQGKPYEQYF. As DNA, the CDR3 is TGTGCCAGCAGCCCCCAACAGGGGAAGCCCTACGAGCAGTACTTC.

This clonotype was seen repeatedly, ten times or more. V gene TRBV20-1 combines with J gene TRBJ1-4; 10 nucleotides match TRBD1. Germline loops: CDR1 DFQATT, CDR2 SNEGSKA (reference sequence). V dropped 5 bases and J dropped 8; count of bases not matched to a gene: 5. This CDR3 contains 13 residues. As DNA, the CDR3 is TGCAGTGCTTTGACAGGGGGCGAAGAAAAACTGTTTTTT. Its translation: CSALTGGEEKLFF.

The V call is TRBV20-1, the J call TRBJ1-4; no clear D. The V gene's germline CDR1 is DFQATT and CDR2 SNEGSKA (reference sequence). The CDR3 has 15 amino acids. Trimming took 0 bases from V and 0 from J, leaving 8 bases between them. CDR3 coding DNA: TGCAGTGCTAGAGATCCCAGATCAACTAATGAAAAACTGTTTTTT. It codes for CSARDPRSTNEKLFF.

This clonotype has at least ten counts. V gene TRBV6-2 or TRBV6-3 combines with J gene TRBJ2-3; the D is unclear. Trimming pared 2 bases from V and 6 bases from J, leaving 9 bases between. This CDR3 has 13 residues. The germline V gene encodes CDR1 MNHEY and CDR2 SVGEGT. CDR3 sequence reads: CASSYPIGDTQYF. For the CDR3, the DNA is TGTGCCAGCAGTTACCCGATTGGGGATACGCAGTATTTT.

The gene calls are TRBV9 and TRBJ2-5; D perhaps matches TRBD1 (6 bases). The CDR3 runs 12 residues. Germline lookup yields CDR1 SGDLS and CDR2 YYNGEE. With 3 bases removed from V and 4 bases from J, the gap between germline ends came to 7 bases. CDR3 amino acids: CASSGGRETQYF. In DNA form, the CDR3 reads TGTGCCAGCAGCGGGGGGCGAGAGACCCAGTACTTC.

In its sample, this clonotype was seen many times. The gene calls are TRBV12-3 or TRBV12-4 and TRBJ2-7; no firm D call. V lost 5 bases to trimming and J lost 0 bases, with 11 bases between them. The CDR3 is 14 amino acids. The CDR3 DNA is TGTGCCAGCAGTCCGCCACTCAGCTCCTACGAGCAGTACTTC. Amino acids: CASSPPLSSYEQYF.

This clonotype was seen at least ten times. This chain joins TRBV7-6 and TRBJ2-7, with a possible D match to TRBD2 (6 bases). The V gene's germline CDR1 is SGHVS and CDR2 FNYEAQ. Between the trimmed V and J ends, which lost 1 base and 4 bases, there was a span of 11 bases. The CDR3 has 14 amino acids. The DNA of the CDR3 is TGTGCCAGCAGCTTAGAATCGGGGGTTTACGAGCAGTACTTC. Amino acid sequence: CASSLESGVYEQYF.

This clonotype was found many times. The chain couples TRBV6-4 to TRBJ2-1; 9 bases map to TRBD2. There are 17 residues in the CDR3. V dropped 4 bases and J dropped 2; count of bases not matched to a gene: 9. The V gene's germline CDR1 is MRHNA and CDR2 SNTAGT. The CDR3, as DNA: TGTGCCAGCAGTGGATTTTCGGGCGGGGGGGCCTACAATGAGCAGTTCTTC. It codes for CASSGFSGGGAYNEQFF.

This clonotype was observed a few times. The chain is built from TRBV12-3 or TRBV12-4 and TRBJ2-2; 7 bases are shared with TRBD1. This CDR3 has 15 amino acids. With V trimmed by 6 bases and J by 0 bases, 4 bases remained unmatched. The CDR3 region has the DNA TGTGCCAGCAGCGTGGGACAGACGAACACCGGGGAGCTGTTTTTT. This gives the protein CASSVGQTNTGELFF.

This sequence joins TRBV24-1 and TRBJ2-2; D may match TRBD1 or TRBD2 (5 bases each). Germline values: CDR1 KGHDR, CDR2 SFDVKD. With 5 bases removed from V and 0 bases from J, the gap between germline ends came to 15 bases. This CDR3 is built from 17 residues. DNA for the CDR3: TGTGCCACCAGTGCCCAGGGATTCGGGACGAACACCGGGGAGCTGTTTTTT. Amino acids: CATSAQGFGTNTGELFF.

The V call is TRBV20-1, the J call TRBJ1-2; the D is unclear. CDR1 is DFQATT, CDR2 SNEGSKA, per germline (reference sequence). This CDR3 contains 12 residues. Trimming stripped 0 bases from V and 4 bases from J, with 6 bases between. CDR3 in DNA: TGCAGTGCTAGAGATACCTCCTATGGCTACACCTTC. It encodes CSARDTSYGYTF.

The V and J genes are TRBV7-2 and TRBJ1-1, with 7 bases lining up with TRBD1. Germline-derived CDR1 and CDR2 are SGHTA and FQGNSA. The junction had 11 bases not matched to a gene; V was cut back by 10 bases and J by 0 bases. CDR3 size: 15 residues. CDR3 loop: CATALRGGLNTEAFF. DNA of the CDR3: TGTGCCACCGCCCTCAGGGGGGGCCTGAACACTGAAGCTTTCTTT.